These 21 T cell receptor beta chains originate from one sample sequenced in a study of cytomegalovirus exposure and HLA in healthy donors. Primers included in the PCR were 60 Vbeta and 13 Jbeta primers. Here immunoSEQ multiplex PCR was the method, and the copy in TCRdb shows in-frame clones only, minus some. Found here are a few hundred thousand clones, approximately 80% of them singletons; the top ten hold roughly 0.3%. Sequenced material: PBMCs. The receptors were gathered from a girl between 2 and 10 years old in good health and CMV-seronegative.

This clone has more than one count but fewer than ten. The gene calls are TRBV19 and TRBJ1-1; no firm D call. The germline V and J ends were trimmed by 5 bases and 4 bases, with 11 bases remaining between them. Germline lookup yields CDR1 LNHDA and CDR2 SQIVND (reference sequence). The CDR3 is 13 amino acids. This CDR3 reads CASSVAEGTEAFF. DNA of the CDR3: TGTGCCAGTAGTGTGGCTGAGGGCACTGAAGCTTTCTTT.

V usage is TRBV9 and J usage is TRBJ2-3; tentative D call: TRBD2 (5 bases). CDR1 SGDLS and CDR2 YYNGEE come from the germline V gene. The CDR3 covers 13 residues. Trimming pared 4 bases from V and 7 bases from J, leaving 13 bases between. The CDR3 nucleotides read TGTGCCAGCAGCAGAACTAGTGATCATACGCAGTATTTT. It codes for CASSRTSDHTQYF. The variable domain in full, completed from reference TRBV9 and TRBJ2-3, reads DSGVTQTPKHLITATGQRVTLRCSPRSGDLSVYWYQQSLDQGLQFLIQYYNGEERAKGNILERFSAQQFPDLHSELNLSSLELGDSALYFCASSRTSDHTQYFGPGTRLTVL.

The chain uses TRBV5-4 and TRBJ2-7, with 7 bases that match TRBD2. V lost 0 bases to trimming and J lost 2 bases; unmatched junction nucleotides: 5. The germline CDR1 and CDR2 sequences are SGHNT and YYREEE (reference sequence). CDR3 length: 15 amino acids. The CDR3 is CASSLGGGSPYEQYF. DNA of the CDR3: TGTGCCAGCAGCTTGGGAGGCGGGAGTCCCTACGAGCAGTACTTC.

V is TRBV5-4 and J is TRBJ2-3; TRBD2 might be the D (6 bases). V dropped 0 bases and J dropped 1 base, with 12 bases sitting between them. Germline lookup yields CDR1 SGHNT and CDR2 YYREEE (reference sequence). The CDR3 runs to 16 residues. The CDR3: CASSLAGGEGTDTQYF. For the CDR3, the DNA is TGTGCCAGCAGCTTGGCCGGGGGAGAGGGCACAGATACGCAGTATTTT.

V and J are TRBV13 and TRBJ2-7; 10 nucleotides match TRBD1. J was trimmed by 5 bases and V by 5 bases; bases with no gene match: 6. CDR1 is PRHDT, CDR2 FYEKMQ, per germline (reference sequence). The CDR3 contains 14 residues. CDR3 loop: CASSPRTGGNEQYF. CDR3 DNA: TGTGCCAGCAGCCCCCGGACAGGGGGTAACGAGCAGTACTTC.

This chain links TRBV9 with TRBJ1-2; 7 bases line up with TRBD1. The V segment lost 3 bases and the J segment 0 bases; nucleotides outside the gene matches: 5. CDR3 size: 15 residues. Germline CDR1 and CDR2: SGDLS and YYNGEE. The CDR3 DNA follows: TGTGCCAGCAGCGCCGGACAGGACCCTAACTATGGCTACACCTTC. This encodes CASSAGQDPNYGYTF.

The chain combines TRBV6-6 with TRBJ1-1; 12 bases match TRBD1. In germline, CDR1 is MNHNY, CDR2 SVGAGI (reference sequence). The trim removed 2 bases at V and 7 bases at J, leaving 5 bases unmatched. This CDR3 is 15 amino acids long. The CDR3 loop reads CASSYKGQGASEAFF. In nucleotides, the CDR3 is TGTGCCAGCAGTTACAAGGGACAGGGGGCGAGTGAAGCTTTCTTT.

This clone came up a few times. This chain links TRBV10-1 with TRBJ2-2; TRBD2 might be the D (6 bases). Trimming removed 10 bases from V and 3 bases from J, with 21 bases in between. The germline gives CDR1 WNHNN, CDR2 SYGVQD (reference sequence). The CDR3 is 16 amino acids. In DNA, the CDR3 is TGCGCCACCTCGAACCTGGGACTTCCCCACACCGGGGAGCTGTTTTTT. Translating it yields CATSNLGLPHTGELFF.

The chain uses TRBV9 and TRBJ2-7; weak D call: TRBD2 (5 bases). V was shortened by 4 bases and J by 2 bases, with 10 bases between the two germline ends. This CDR3 has 13 residues. Germline assignment: CDR1 SGDLS and CDR2 YYNGEE. CDR3 DNA sequence: TGTGCCAGCAGCAACCCCGGGGCCTACGAGCAGTACTTC. Protein sequence: CASSNPGAYEQYF.

The chain couples TRBV5-4 to TRBJ2-2; TRBD2 might be the D (5 bases). The CDR3 runs 15 residues. Germline V gene lookup returns CDR1 SGHNT and CDR2 YYREEE (reference sequence). Trimming took 4 bases from V and 5 from J, leaving 15 bases between them. CDR3 sequence (DNA): TGTGCCAGCAGCGCTTCCGGGAACTCTACCGGGGAGCTGTTTTTT. This sequence encodes CASSASGNSTGELFF.

V is TRBV9 and J is TRBJ2-1; TRBD1 matches at 10 bases. The germline V gene encodes CDR1 SGDLS and CDR2 YYNGEE. The CDR3 is 14 residues long. V was pared by 0 bases and J by 10 bases, with 4 bases of the junction left unmatched. In DNA form, the CDR3 reads TGTGCCAGCAGCGTAGTGGGACAGGGGACCGAGCAGTTCTTC. Residues: CASSVVGQGTEQFF.

The chain joins TRBV5-1 to TRBJ2-1; D is perhaps TRBD2 (7 bases). Trimming removed 0 bases from V and 4 bases from J, with 20 bases in between. Germline CDR1 SGHRS, CDR2 YFSETQ. This CDR3 has 18 residues. CDR3 in amino acids: CASSLAGGGGLYYNEQFF. DNA of the CDR3: TGCGCCAGCAGCTTGGCCGGTGGGGGGGGCCTATATTACAATGAGCAGTTCTTC.

V and J are TRBV2 and TRBJ1-4, with unresolved D. Germline CDR1 SNHLY, CDR2 FYNNEI. The CDR3 is 13 amino acids. V lost 7 bases and J lost 0, with 6 bases in between. CDR3 amino acids: CASKGATNEKLFF. DNA for the CDR3: TGTGCCAGCAAAGGAGCAACTAATGAAAAACTGTTTTTT. Drawing the rest from reference TRBV2 and TRBJ1-4, the complete variable domain is EPEVTQTPSHQVTQMGQEVILRCVPISNHLYFYWYRQILGQKVEFLVSFYNNEISEKSEIFDDQFSVERPDGSNFTLKIRSTKLEDSAMYFCASKGATNEKLFFGSGTQLSVL.

This clone has just a few counts. The V gene is TRBV11-1, the J gene TRBJ2-5; unclear D gene. V lost 3 bases and J lost 3, with 14 bases in between. The CDR3 length is 15 residues. Germline V CDR1 and CDR2: SGHAT, FQDESV (reference sequence). CDR3 DNA sequence: TGTGCCAGCAGCTTTAACCTAGGCAACAAAGAGACCCAGTACTTC. Translated: CASSFNLGNKETQYF.

This chain links TRBV5-5 with TRBJ2-7; D may be TRBD2 (6 bases). CDR3 length: 16 residues. The germline gives CDR1 SGHKS, CDR2 YYEKEE (reference sequence). The ends were cut back, 0 bases at V and 3 bases at J, with 16 bases in the middle. The chain's CDR3 is CASSLDWRDVNYEQYF. The CDR3 region has the DNA TGTGCCAGCAGCTTGGATTGGAGGGACGTGAACTACGAGCAGTACTTC.

The chain is built from TRBV27 and TRBJ1-1, with 7 bases that match TRBD1. CDR3 length: 12 amino acids. With V trimmed by 6 bases and J by 6 bases, 4 bases remained unmatched. CDR1 MNHEY and CDR2 SMNVEV come from the germline V gene (reference sequence). CDR3 sequence: CASRTGRAEAFF. The CDR3 nucleotides are TGTGCCAGCAGGACAGGGCGGGCTGAAGCTTTCTTT.

The V call is TRBV6-1, the J call TRBJ2-4; D gene ambiguous. Trimming stripped 8 bases from V and 2 bases from J, with 10 bases between. Per the germline V gene, CDR1 is MNHNS and CDR2 is SASEGT. The CDR3 has 13 amino acids. CDR3 sequence reads: CASALVPKNIQYF. The DNA for the CDR3 is TGTGCCAGCGCCCTAGTCCCCAAAAACATTCAGTACTTC.

This clone has only a few counts. This chain uses TRBV25-1 with TRBJ2-5; D unresolved. This CDR3 has 12 amino acids. The V end was cut by 4 bases, the J end by 3 bases, with 6 bases between. CDR1 and CDR2 from the germline V gene are MGHDK and SYGVNS. In nucleotides, the CDR3 is TGTGCCAGCAGTGTCTCCGAAGAGACCCAGTACTTC. Its translation is CASSVSEETQYF. The full variable domain, rest sourced from reference TRBV25-1 and TRBJ2-5, is EADIYQTPRYLVIGTGKKITLECSQTMGHDKMYWYQQDPGMELHLIHYSYGVNSTEKGDLSSESTVSRIRTEHFPLTLESARPSHTSQYLCASSVSEETQYFGPGTRLLVL.

The V call is TRBV7-8, the J call TRBJ1-5, with 8 positions matching TRBD1. The length of the CDR3 is 18 residues. Germline CDR1 is SGHVS and CDR2 is FQNEAQ. Losses at the gene ends were 5 bases for V and 3 bases for J; bases not matched to a gene: 15. Here the CDR3 reads CASSVGPDRDRINQPQHF. The CDR3 DNA follows: TGTGCCAGCAGCGTCGGACCGGACCGGGACAGGATCAATCAGCCCCAGCATTTT.

The J gene is TRBJ2-1, the V gene TRBV5-1; the D gene is possibly TRBD2 (9 bases). Per germline, CDR1 SGHRS and CDR2 YFSETQ. This CDR3 has 17 amino acids. Trimming removed 4 bases at V and 7 bases at J, with 24 bases between. The CDR3 reads CASSQLLTGAGGNEQFF. The CDR3 DNA is TGCGCCAGCAGCCAACTCTTGACAGGGGCGGGGGGGAATGAGCAGTTCTTC. The whole variable domain, filled in from reference TRBV5-1 and TRBJ2-1, reads KAGVTQTPRYLIKTRGQQVTLSCSPISGHRSVSWYQQTPGQGLQFLFEYFSETQRNKGNFPGRFSGRQFSNSRSEMNVSTLELGDSALYLCASSQLLTGAGGNEQFFGPGTRLTVL.

V usage is TRBV6-1 and J usage is TRBJ2-4, with 8 positions matching TRBD1. The CDR3 extends over 16 amino acids. The V segment lost 3 bases and the J segment 2 bases; nucleotides outside the gene matches: 6. Germline CDR1 MNHNS, CDR2 SASEGT. CDR3 nucleotides: TGTGCCAGCAGTGATCGTTACAGGGGGACCAAAAACATTCAGTACTTC. Protein product: CASSDRYRGTKNIQYF.